This T cell receptor (beta chain) was retrieved from a study of T cells after yellow fever vaccination. Germline V CDR1 and CDR2: MNHEY, SVGAGI. The CDR3 loop spans 14 amino acids. With 4 bases clipped from V and 3 bases from J, the junction kept 4 bases outside the gene matches. Broader study findings: Highly abundant clonotypes carried over from the bulk population could end up in FACS-sorted repertoires as contaminants. When the response was secondary, it was weaker but reached its peak faster, day 5 versus 15.

TCRdb itself ran the 5' RACE reads through MiXCR, one entry per CDR3 protein. The sample has about 94,000 distinct CDR3 sequences, under 9% seen once. This sequence originates from a man in his late teens or twenties who received the YFV17D yellow fever vaccine. This specimen consisted of CD8+ T cells not binding an NS4B(214-222) dextramer, sorted from PBMCs, obtained roughly 14 days after the first yellow fever vaccination. The rearrangement uses TRBV6-5 and TRBJ1-1; TRBD1 aligns across 8 bases. The CDR3: CASSSGGPYTEAFF. In nucleotides, the CDR3 is TGTGCCAGCAGTTCAGGGGGCCCTTACACTGAAGCTTTCTTT.